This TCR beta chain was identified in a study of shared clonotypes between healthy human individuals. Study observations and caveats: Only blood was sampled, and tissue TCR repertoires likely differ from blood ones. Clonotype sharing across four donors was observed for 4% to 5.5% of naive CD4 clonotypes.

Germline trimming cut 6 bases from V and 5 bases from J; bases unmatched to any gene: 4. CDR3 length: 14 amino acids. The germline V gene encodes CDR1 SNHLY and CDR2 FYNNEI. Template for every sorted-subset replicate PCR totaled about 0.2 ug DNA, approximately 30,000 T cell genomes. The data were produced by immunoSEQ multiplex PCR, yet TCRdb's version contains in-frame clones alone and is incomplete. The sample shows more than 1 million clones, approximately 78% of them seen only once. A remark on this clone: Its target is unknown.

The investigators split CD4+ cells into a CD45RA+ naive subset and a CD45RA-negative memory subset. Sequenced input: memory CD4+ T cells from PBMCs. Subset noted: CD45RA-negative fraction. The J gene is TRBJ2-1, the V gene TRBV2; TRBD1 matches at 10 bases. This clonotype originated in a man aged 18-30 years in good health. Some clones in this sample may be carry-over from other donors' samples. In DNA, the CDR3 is TGTGCCAGCAGGCCGGACAGGGGGAACAATGAGCAGTTCTTC. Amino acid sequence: CASRPDRGNNEQFF.